The clone carrying this TCR beta chain showed up just a few times. Its specificity is unknown. The data derive from a study of identical twins. Points from the study as a whole: Sequences that were out-of-frame, alpha and twin-shared displayed an excess of low generation probability.

TCRdb redid the calling of the 5' RACE reads with MiXCR, one entry per CDR3 protein. The sample holds under 350,000 distinct CDR3 sequences, roughly 9.7% seen once. The CDR3 length is 14 residues. V dropped 7 bases and J dropped 4 bases, with 17 bases sitting between them. CDR1 is DFQATT and CDR2 is SNEGSKA in the germline V gene (reference sequence). This same sample was also part of a study on yellow fever vaccine responses in identical twins.

This chain links TRBV20-1 with TRBJ2-1; D ambiguous. The sequenced sample was CD8+ T cells sorted from blood. The receptor was isolated from a woman younger than 30 in good health. CDR3: CSVFQQRPYNEQFF. CDR3 coding DNA: TGCAGTGTCTTCCAACAACGGCCATACAATGAGCAGTTCTTC.